Listed here are 14 T cell receptor beta chains from one sample, sequenced in a study of blood T cell repertoires in COVID-19. Sequenced by immunoSEQ multiplex PCR; TCRdb stores in-frame clones only, minus some. Among roughly 190,000 clones, about 85% were seen once, and the ten largest hold around 24%. The sequenced material came from PBMCs or T cells enriched from blood (not recorded which). The receptors were gathered from a woman between 35 and 50 years old in a cohort exposed to, infected with or recovered from COVID-19 (not recorded which).

This clone was seen more than once but under ten times. Here the CDR3 reads CAISERLAGGKGYEQYF. In DNA form, the CDR3 reads TGTGCCATCAGTGAACGTCTAGCGGGGGGGAAGGGCTACGAGCAGTACTTC. V and J are TRBV10-3 and TRBJ2-7, with 12 positions matching TRBD2. CDR1 and CDR2 (germline): ENHRY, SYGVKD. The CDR3 length is 17 residues. V was pared by 3 bases and J by 3 bases, with 9 bases of the junction left unmatched.

The V call is TRBV7-2, the J call TRBJ2-2; D unresolved. Trimming pared 3 bases from V and 0 bases from J, leaving 2 bases between. Germline CDR1 reads SGHTA; CDR2 reads FQGNSA. The CDR3 is made up of 13 amino acids. The CDR3 bases are TGTGCCAGCAGCTTCGCGAACACCGGGGAGCTGTTTTTT. This translates into CASSFANTGELFF.

The chain recombines TRBV27 with TRBJ2-1; D uncertain. The CDR3 contains 16 residues. Germline V CDR1 and CDR2: MNHEY, SMNVEV (reference sequence). V lost 2 bases to trimming and J lost 2 bases, with 13 bases between them. The CDR3 nucleotides are TGTGCCAGCAGTTTAATTGCGATTAAAGCCTACAATGAGCAGTTCTTC. As protein: CASSLIAIKAYNEQFF.

The J gene is TRBJ2-7, the V gene TRBV23-1; a possible D gene is TRBD1 (7 bases). TRBV23-1 is an ORF; its function is uncertain. V lost 0 bases and J lost 5, with 11 bases in between. There are 14 residues in the CDR3. CDR3 DNA sequence: TGCGCCAGCAGTCAATCGCCCAGGGGGGACGAGCAGTACTTC. This encodes CASSQSPRGDEQYF.

The rearrangement joins TRBV12-3 or TRBV12-4 to TRBJ1-5, with D hard to call. The CDR3 contains 12 residues. Trimming took off 3 bases at V and 5 bases at J, with 5 bases between the two ends. CDR3 in DNA: TGTGCCAGCAGTTTTTCATATCAGCCCCAGCATTTT. Its translation: CASSFSYQPQHF.

This rearrangement joins TRBV27 to TRBJ2-7, with 7 bases that match TRBD1. CDR3 size: 15 residues. V dropped 6 bases and J dropped 0; count of bases not matched to a gene: 8. CDR1 and CDR2 (germline): MNHEY, SMNVEV (reference sequence). CDR3 in amino acids: CASRLRGSGSYEQYF. The CDR3, as DNA: TGTGCCAGCAGACTCAGGGGGTCGGGCTCCTACGAGCAGTACTTC.

The chain carries TRBV5-5 and TRBJ2-1; D is undetermined. Trimming took 5 bases from V and 10 from J, leaving 16 bases between them. Germline V lookup: CDR1 SGHKS, CDR2 YYEKEE (reference sequence). CDR3 length: 13 amino acids. This CDR3 is CASSDDLAREQFF. The CDR3 DNA follows: TGTGCCAGCAGTGACGATTTAGCTCGAGAGCAGTTCTTC.

The chain has TRBV7-9 and TRBJ2-2; a possible D gene is TRBD2 (6 bases). CDR1 is SEHNR, CDR2 FQNEAQ, per germline (reference sequence). This CDR3 comprises 15 residues. V gave up 5 bases and J gave up 4 bases, with 14 bases separating them. The CDR3 sequence is CASSNLALGTGELFF. The CDR3 DNA reads as TGTGCCAGCAGCAATCTAGCGCTCGGCACCGGGGAGCTGTTTTTT. Full variable domain (rest looked up from reference TRBV7-9 and TRBJ2-2): DTGVSQNPRHKITKRGQNVTFRCDPISEHNRLYWYRQTLGQGPEFLTYFQNEAQLEKSRLLSDRFSAERPKGSFSTLEIQRTEQGDSAMYLCASSNLALGTGELFFGEGSRLTVL.

The chain has TRBV29-1 and TRBJ2-1, with TRBD2 matching over 8 bases. This CDR3 is built from 15 residues. The germline gives CDR1 SQVTM, CDR2 ANQGSEA. Trimming removed 3 bases from V and 1 base from J; junction bases left unmatched: 5. Here the CDR3 reads CSVDISGGSYNEQFF. The CDR3 DNA is TGCAGCGTTGACATAAGCGGGGGTTCCTACAATGAGCAGTTCTTC.

V and J are TRBV27 and TRBJ1-5; D is ambiguous. CDR3 length: 12 residues. CDR1 and CDR2 (germline): MNHEY, SMNVEV (reference sequence). Trimming pared 8 bases from V and 2 bases from J, leaving 7 bases between. The CDR3 protein is CASGPGNQPQHF. The CDR3 DNA follows: TGTGCCAGCGGGCCGGGCAATCAGCCCCAGCATTTT.

The chain is built from TRBV6-5 and TRBJ2-6; D is unresolved. V lost 0 bases, J lost 3 bases, and 9 bases lay in between. The germline V gene encodes CDR1 MNHEY and CDR2 SVGAGI. CDR3 length: 16 amino acids. This CDR3 is CASSYSIYGGANVLTF. The DNA for the CDR3 is TGTGCCAGCAGTTACTCGATATACGGTGGGGCCAACGTCCTGACTTTC.

The rearrangement links TRBV7-9 to TRBJ1-5, with a weak D call TRBD1 (5 bases). The V gene's germline CDR1 is SEHNR and CDR2 FQNEAQ (reference sequence). This CDR3 is built from 16 residues. Trimming left V 7 bases short and J 0 bases short, with 16 bases between. CDR3 in DNA: TGTGCCAGCATCCTAAGGCGGGGCCATAGCAATCAGCCCCAGCATTTT. It specifies CASILRRGHSNQPQHF.

The CDR3 DNA is TGTGCCACCAGCAGAGCCCCGGGACTAGCCGGAGATACGCAGTATTTT. Its protein product is CATSRAPGLAGDTQYF. The chain is built from TRBV15 and TRBJ2-3, with 9 positions matching TRBD2. The V segment lost 1 base and the J segment 5 bases; nucleotides outside the gene matches: 7. Germline V gene sequence: CDR1 LNHNV, CDR2 YYDKDF (reference sequence). The CDR3 runs to 16 residues.

The chain combines TRBV28 with TRBJ1-5; D not resolved. This CDR3 is built from 12 residues. The germline V gene has CDR1 MDHEN and CDR2 SYDVKM. The germline V and J ends were trimmed by 2 bases and 6 bases, with 5 bases remaining between them. CDR3 nucleotide sequence: TGTGCCAGCAGTTTAGGTAGTCAGCCCCAGCATTTT. This translates into CASSLGSQPQHF.